This paragraph covers one T cell receptor (beta chain) sequence. This clonotype has only a few counts. Its antigen is currently not known. The junction departs from germline at one end; a sequencing error may be responsible. The TCR beta CDR3 regions were amplified from RNA transcripts. The first round of RT-PCR for the TCR CDR3 was performed with the HTBI primer set and the Qiagen OneStep RT-PCR kit. Libraries were constructed in a second round of multiplex PCR, after which size selection and purification were performed. Libraries were sequenced paired-end with 100 bp reads on an Illumina HiSeq2000. The paper's data handling went like this. Raw data were processed with SOAPnuke, discarding reads with adapters, uncalled bases, mean Phred below 15, or no exact constant-primer or identifier match. High-quality paired reads were merged with COPE v1.2.5, and unique nucleotide sequences were defined as clonotypes. MiTCR v1.1 was used to align the clonotypes against IMGT TRBV, TRBD and TRBJ reference segments. Only V-J combinations with frequency above 0.0001, covering about 99% of repertoires, were analysed. The TCS score was defined as F50 (clonal expansion) divided by E x V (chaos), with BLOSUM62-based TCRdist calculated between CDR3 peptides within each V-J. Welch's t-statistics and random forest reduced just over 500 V-J features to under 15, which were used in a naive Bayes classifier (R e1071). The public reads were reprocessed in TCRdb via fastp at Q25 and MiXCR, keeping in-frame beta chains. Merged by CDR3 protein, the rows form single entries marked with the most common genes and DNA. These V and J calls rely on TCRdb rather than the paper's analysis. The sample table holds about 600,000 distinct CDR3 sequences, of which approximately 15% were seen once. The ten biggest clones cover approximately 3.5% of the sample.

From cysteine to phenylalanine, the CDR3 is 15 amino acids long. Just CDR3 DNA is preserved here, 45 bases in frame from base 1. CDR1 and CDR2 are drawn from the germline V gene: MNHEY, SVGEGT. Ophthalmopathy patients had moderately to severely active disease, Clinical Activity Score of at least 3, NOSPECS grade of at least 4, and duration under 3 months. Exclusion was applied to patients with uncontrolled infections, other autoimmune diseases, pregnancy or lactation. Clinical symptoms, serum thyroxine and TRAb, thyroid ultrasound, and orbital computed tomography formed the basis for the diagnoses. PBMCs were isolated from more than 9 ml of fresh peripheral blood by Ficoll-Paque density gradient centrifugation. Total RNA was extracted with Trizol reagent, and quality was checked on an Agilent 2100 Bioanalyzer. These data belong to a study of T cells in Graves' hyperthyroidism and ophthalmopathy (dated by TCRdb to between 2018 and 2021). Regarding the research as a whole: Peripheral blood was sampled at the time of initial diagnosis, prior to any treatment. To identify TCR V-J signatures that set the groups apart, the researchers used a discovery cohort of 90 to 100 patients, made up of 40 to 45 with Graves' ophthalmopathy and some 55 with stable Graves' hyperthyroidism. Prospective prediction of ophthalmopathy was tested in an independent validation cohort consisting of some 19 hyperthyroidism patients and over 15 patients who later progressed to ophthalmopathy. The 100 discovery patients were randomly divided into training and test sets at a 7:3 ratio. Thyroid tissue and blood T-cell repertoires from six Graves' hyperthyroidism patients were also compared in the study. Once sampling was done, hyperthyroidism patients were given methimazole at a starting dose of 30 mg daily, whereas ophthalmopathy patients were given high-dose intravenous methylprednisolone. The paper reports TCR Vbeta CDR3 sequencing of about 140 peripheral blood samples: under 45 ophthalmopathy, under 85 hyperthyroidism and around 17 progressor patients.

What the authors observed across the whole study: Blood samples also contained most of the expanded thyroid clonotypes (frequency above 0.001), which suggests that blood repertoires may reflect thyroid immune responses. No statistical method was used to set the sample size in advance, and investigators knew the group allocation. In validation, the model predicted progression to ophthalmopathy a median of about 6.5 months before onset, with approximately 68% sensitivity and about 75% specificity. A 13 V-J signature model separated ophthalmopathy from stable hyperthyroidism, with nearly 90% sensitivity and roughly 84% specificity in cross-validation and 80%/75% in testing.

The chain uses TRBV6-2 or TRBV6-3 and TRBJ1-1, with 10 central nucleotides matching TRBD1. Input material: blood. The TCR sequence derives from a woman in her 40s with Graves' ophthalmopathy. The CDR3 protein is CASSRPGQGSTGAFF. The nucleotide sequence is given as TGTGCCAGCAGTAGACCGGGACAGGGGTCCACTGGAGCTTTCTTT.